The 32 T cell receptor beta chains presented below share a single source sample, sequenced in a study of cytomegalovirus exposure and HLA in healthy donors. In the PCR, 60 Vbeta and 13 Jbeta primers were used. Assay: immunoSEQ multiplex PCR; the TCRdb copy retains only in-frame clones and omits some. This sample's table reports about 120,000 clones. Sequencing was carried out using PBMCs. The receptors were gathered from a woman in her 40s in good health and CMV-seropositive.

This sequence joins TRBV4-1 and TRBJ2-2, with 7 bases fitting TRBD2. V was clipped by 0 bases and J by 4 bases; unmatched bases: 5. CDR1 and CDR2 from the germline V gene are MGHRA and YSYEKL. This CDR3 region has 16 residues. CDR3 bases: TGCGCCAGCAGCCAAGAGGCAGGGAGGGTCACCGGGGAGCTGTTTTTT. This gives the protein CASSQEAGRVTGELFF.

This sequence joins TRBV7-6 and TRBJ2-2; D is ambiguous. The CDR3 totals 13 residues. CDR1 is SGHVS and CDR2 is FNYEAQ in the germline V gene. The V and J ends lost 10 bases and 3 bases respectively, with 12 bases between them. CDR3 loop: CATRRADTGELFF. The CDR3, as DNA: TGTGCCACTCGGAGAGCCGACACCGGGGAGCTGTTTTTT.

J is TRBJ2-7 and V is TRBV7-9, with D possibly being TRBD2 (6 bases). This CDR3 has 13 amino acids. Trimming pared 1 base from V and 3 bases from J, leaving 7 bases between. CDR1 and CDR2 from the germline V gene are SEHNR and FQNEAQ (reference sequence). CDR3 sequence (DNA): TGTGCCAGCAGCTTAGGGGGGGTCTACGAGCAGTACTTC. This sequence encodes CASSLGGVYEQYF.

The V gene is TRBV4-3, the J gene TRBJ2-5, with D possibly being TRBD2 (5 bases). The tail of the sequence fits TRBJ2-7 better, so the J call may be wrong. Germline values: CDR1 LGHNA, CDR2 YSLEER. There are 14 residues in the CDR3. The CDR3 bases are TGCGCCAGCAGCCAAGGGACTTGGTTATACGAGCAGTACTTC. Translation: CASSQGTWLYEQYF.

CDR3 protein: CSVESSRGETQYF. DNA for the CDR3: TGCAGCGTTGAAAGTTCTAGAGGGGAGACCCAGTACTTC. The rearrangement links TRBV29-1 to TRBJ2-5; D might be TRBD2 (5 bases). Germline loops: CDR1 SQVTM, CDR2 ANQGSEA. The CDR3 totals 13 residues. Trimming took 2 bases from V and 5 from J, leaving 12 bases between them.

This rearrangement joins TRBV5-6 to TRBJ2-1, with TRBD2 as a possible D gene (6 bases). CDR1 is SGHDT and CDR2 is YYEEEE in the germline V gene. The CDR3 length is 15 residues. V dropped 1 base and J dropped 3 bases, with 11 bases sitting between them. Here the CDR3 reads CASSLSPGVYNEQFF. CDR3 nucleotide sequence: TGTGCCAGCAGCTTGTCCCCGGGAGTCTACAATGAGCAGTTCTTC.

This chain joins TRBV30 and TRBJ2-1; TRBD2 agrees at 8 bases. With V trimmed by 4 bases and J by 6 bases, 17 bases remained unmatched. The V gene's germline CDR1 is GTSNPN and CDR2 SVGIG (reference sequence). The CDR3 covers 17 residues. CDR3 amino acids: CAWMGLAGRYKSNEQFF. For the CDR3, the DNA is TGTGCCTGGATGGGGCTAGCGGGCCGGTATAAATCCAATGAGCAGTTCTTC.

CDR3 residues: CATGVGSYEQYF. The CDR3 DNA sequence: TGTGCCACCGGAGTAGGTAGCTACGAGCAGTACTTC. The V and J genes are TRBV15 and TRBJ2-7; no definite D call. CDR1 is LNHNV and CDR2 is YYDKDF in the germline V gene (reference sequence). Trimming shortened V by 8 bases and J by 3 bases, and 11 bases separated the two germline ends. The CDR3 spans 12 residues. The variable domain in full, completed from reference TRBV15 and TRBJ2-7, reads DAMVIQNPRYQVTQFGKPVTLSCSQTLNHNVMYWYQQKSSQAPKLLFHYYDKDFNNEADTPDNFQSRRPNTSFCFLDIRSPGLGDTAMYLCATGVGSYEQYFGPGTRLTVT.

The CDR3 loop is CASSSEWAVQETQYF. The CDR3 coding sequence is TGTGCCAGCAGTTCGGAATGGGCCGTGCAAGAGACCCAGTACTTC. The rearrangement uses TRBV27 and TRBJ2-5; no definite D call. The CDR3 consists of 15 residues. The V gene's germline CDR1 is MNHEY and CDR2 SMNVEV (reference sequence). Trimming left V 4 bases short and J 2 bases short, with 14 bases between.

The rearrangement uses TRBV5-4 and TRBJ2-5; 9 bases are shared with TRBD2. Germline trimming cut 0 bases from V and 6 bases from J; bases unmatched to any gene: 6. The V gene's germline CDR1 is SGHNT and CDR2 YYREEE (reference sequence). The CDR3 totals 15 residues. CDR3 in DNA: TGTGCCAGCAGCTTGGCCCTAGCGGGAATGAAGACCCAGTACTTC. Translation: CASSLALAGMKTQYF.

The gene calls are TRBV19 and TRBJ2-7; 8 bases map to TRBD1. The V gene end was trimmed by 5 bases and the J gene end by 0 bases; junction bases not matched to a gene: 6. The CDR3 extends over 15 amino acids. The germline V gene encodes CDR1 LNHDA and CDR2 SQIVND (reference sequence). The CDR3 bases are TGTGCCAGTAGTGTCGGGACAGGTCACTCCTACGAGCAGTACTTC. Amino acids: CASSVGTGHSYEQYF.

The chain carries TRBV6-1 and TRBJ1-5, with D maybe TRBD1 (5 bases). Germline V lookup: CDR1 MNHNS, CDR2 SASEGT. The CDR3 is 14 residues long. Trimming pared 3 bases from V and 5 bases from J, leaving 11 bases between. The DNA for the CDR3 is TGTGCCAGCAGTGACCTGGACATGTATCAGCCCCAGCATTTT. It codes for CASSDLDMYQPQHF.

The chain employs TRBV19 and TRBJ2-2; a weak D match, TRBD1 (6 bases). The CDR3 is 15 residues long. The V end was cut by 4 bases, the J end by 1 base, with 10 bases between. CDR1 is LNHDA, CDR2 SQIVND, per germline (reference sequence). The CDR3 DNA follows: TGTGCCAGTAGTACCGTAGGGGGGAACACCGGGGAGCTGTTTTTT. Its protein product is CASSTVGGNTGELFF.

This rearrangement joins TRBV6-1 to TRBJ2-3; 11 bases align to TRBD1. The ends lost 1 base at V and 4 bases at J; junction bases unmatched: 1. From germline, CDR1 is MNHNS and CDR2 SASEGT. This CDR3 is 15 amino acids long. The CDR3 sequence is CASSEGGQGADTQYF. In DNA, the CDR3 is TGTGCCAGCAGTGAAGGGGGACAGGGGGCAGATACGCAGTATTTT.

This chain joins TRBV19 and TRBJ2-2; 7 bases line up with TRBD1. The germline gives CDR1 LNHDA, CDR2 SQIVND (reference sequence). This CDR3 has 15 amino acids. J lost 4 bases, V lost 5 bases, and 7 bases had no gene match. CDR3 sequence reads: CASSSRDRSTGELFF. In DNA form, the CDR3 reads TGTGCCAGTAGTTCCCGGGACAGAAGCACCGGGGAGCTGTTTTTT.

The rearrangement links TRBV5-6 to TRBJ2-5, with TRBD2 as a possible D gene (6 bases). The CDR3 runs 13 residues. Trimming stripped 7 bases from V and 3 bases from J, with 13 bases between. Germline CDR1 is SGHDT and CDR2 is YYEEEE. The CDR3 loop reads CASAWGVKETQYF. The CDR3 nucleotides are TGTGCCAGCGCTTGGGGGGTAAAAGAGACCCAGTACTTC.

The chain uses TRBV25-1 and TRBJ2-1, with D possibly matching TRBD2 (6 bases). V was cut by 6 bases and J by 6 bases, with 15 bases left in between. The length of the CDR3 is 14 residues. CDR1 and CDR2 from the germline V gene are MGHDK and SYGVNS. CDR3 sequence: CASSQEGPGNEQFF. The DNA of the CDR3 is TGTGCCAGCAGCCAGGAGGGCCCAGGCAATGAGCAGTTCTTC.

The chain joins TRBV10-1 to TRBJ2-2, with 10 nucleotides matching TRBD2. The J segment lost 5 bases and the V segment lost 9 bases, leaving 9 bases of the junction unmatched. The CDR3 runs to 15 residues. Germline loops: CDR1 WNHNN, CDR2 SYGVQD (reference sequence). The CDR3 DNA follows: TGCGCCAGGAAAAAGCGGGAGGGCAATACCGGGGAGCTGTTTTTT. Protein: CARKKREGNTGELFF.

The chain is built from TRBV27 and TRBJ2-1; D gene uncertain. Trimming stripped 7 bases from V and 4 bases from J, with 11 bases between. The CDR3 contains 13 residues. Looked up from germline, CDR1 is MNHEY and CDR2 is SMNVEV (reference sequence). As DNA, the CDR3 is TGTGCCAGCACCAAGACACCTTACAATGAGCAGTTCTTC. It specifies CASTKTPYNEQFF.

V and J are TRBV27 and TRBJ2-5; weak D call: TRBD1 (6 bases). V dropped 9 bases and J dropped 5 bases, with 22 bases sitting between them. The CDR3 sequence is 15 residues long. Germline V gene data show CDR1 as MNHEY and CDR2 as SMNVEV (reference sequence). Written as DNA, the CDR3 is TGTGCCAGTTCTACAGGGAGTTTGTATACGGAGACCCAGTACTTC. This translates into CASSTGSLYTETQYF.

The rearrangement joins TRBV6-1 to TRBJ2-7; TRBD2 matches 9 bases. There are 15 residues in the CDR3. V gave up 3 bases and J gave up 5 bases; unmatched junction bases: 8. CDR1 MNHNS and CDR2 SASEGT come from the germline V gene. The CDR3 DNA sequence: TGTGCCAGCAGTGAGCGCGGGAGGGCCCTCGACGAGCAGTACTTC. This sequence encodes CASSERGRALDEQYF.

CDR3 sequence: CAWSLTGGVADTQYF. CDR3 bases: TGTGCCTGGAGCCTGACAGGGGGAGTGGCAGATACGCAGTATTTT. The rearrangement links TRBV30 to TRBJ2-3; 9 bases line up with TRBD1. CDR3 size: 15 residues. In germline, CDR1 is GTSNPN, CDR2 SVGIG (reference sequence). V shed 3 bases and J 4 bases; nucleotides not matched to a gene: 8.

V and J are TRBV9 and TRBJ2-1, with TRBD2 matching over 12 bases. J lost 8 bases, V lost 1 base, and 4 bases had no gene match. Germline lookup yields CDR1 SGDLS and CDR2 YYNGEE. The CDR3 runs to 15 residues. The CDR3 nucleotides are TGTGCCAGCAGCGTACTCGGACTAGCGGGATATGAGCAGTTCTTC. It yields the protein CASSVLGLAGYEQFF.

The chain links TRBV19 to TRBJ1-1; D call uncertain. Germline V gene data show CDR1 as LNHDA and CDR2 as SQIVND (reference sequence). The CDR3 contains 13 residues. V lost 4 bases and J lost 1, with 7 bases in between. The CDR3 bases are TGTGCCAGTAGTAGCCAGAAGAACACTGAAGCTTTCTTT. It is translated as CASSSQKNTEAFF.

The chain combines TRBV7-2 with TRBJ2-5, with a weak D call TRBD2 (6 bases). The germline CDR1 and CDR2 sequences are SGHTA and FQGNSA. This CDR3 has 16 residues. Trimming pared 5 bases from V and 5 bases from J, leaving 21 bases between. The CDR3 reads CASSILRPAGGETQYF. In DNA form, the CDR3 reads TGTGCCAGCAGCATCCTTAGACCAGCGGGTGGTGAGACCCAGTACTTC.

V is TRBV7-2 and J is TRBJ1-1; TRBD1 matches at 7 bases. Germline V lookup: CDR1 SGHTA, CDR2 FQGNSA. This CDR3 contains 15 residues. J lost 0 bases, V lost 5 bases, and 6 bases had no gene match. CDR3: CASSGTAIMNTEAFF. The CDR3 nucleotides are TGTGCCAGCAGCGGGACAGCTATTATGAACACTGAAGCTTTCTTT.

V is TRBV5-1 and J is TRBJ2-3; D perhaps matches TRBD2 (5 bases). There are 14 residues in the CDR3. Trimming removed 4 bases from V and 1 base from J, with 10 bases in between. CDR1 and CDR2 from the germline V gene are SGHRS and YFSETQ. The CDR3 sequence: CASSERSRTDTQYF. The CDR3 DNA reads TGCGCCAGCAGCGAGCGGTCCCGCACAGATACGCAGTATTTT.

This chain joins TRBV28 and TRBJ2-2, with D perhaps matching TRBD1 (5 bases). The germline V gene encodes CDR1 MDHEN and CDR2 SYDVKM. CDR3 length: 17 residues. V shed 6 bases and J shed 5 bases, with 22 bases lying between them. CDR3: CASSKPRTRAMTGELFF. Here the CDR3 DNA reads TGTGCCAGCAGCAAACCTCGGACCAGGGCGATGACCGGGGAGCTGTTTTTT.

CDR3 sequence: CASRTGTNTEAFF. The CDR3 DNA is TGTGCCAGCAGGACAGGGACTAACACTGAAGCTTTCTTT. The chain couples TRBV27 to TRBJ1-1; 7 bases agree with TRBD1. The CDR3 extends over 13 amino acids. Germline lookup yields CDR1 MNHEY and CDR2 SMNVEV (reference sequence). V dropped 6 bases and J dropped 2; count of bases not matched to a gene: 3.

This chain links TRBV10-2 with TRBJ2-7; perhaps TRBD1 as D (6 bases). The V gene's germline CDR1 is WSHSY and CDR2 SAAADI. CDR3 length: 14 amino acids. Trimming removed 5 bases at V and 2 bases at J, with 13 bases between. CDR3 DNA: TGCGCCAGCAGTCCTCCGGGACAAACCTACGAGCAGTACTTC. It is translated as CASSPPGQTYEQYF.

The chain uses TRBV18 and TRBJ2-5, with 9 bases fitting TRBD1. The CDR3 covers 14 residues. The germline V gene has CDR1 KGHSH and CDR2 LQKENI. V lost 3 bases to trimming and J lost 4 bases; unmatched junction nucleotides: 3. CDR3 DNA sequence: TGTGCCAGCTCACCCCTGGGACAGGGAGAGACCCAGTACTTC. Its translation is CASSPLGQGETQYF.

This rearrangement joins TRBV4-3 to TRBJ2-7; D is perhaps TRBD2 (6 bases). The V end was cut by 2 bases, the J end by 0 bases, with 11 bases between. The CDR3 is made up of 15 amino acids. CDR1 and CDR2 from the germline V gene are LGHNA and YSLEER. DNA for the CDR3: TGCGCCAGCAGCCAATCCTCGCGGGACTCCTACGAGCAGTACTTC. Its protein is CASSQSSRDSYEQYF.